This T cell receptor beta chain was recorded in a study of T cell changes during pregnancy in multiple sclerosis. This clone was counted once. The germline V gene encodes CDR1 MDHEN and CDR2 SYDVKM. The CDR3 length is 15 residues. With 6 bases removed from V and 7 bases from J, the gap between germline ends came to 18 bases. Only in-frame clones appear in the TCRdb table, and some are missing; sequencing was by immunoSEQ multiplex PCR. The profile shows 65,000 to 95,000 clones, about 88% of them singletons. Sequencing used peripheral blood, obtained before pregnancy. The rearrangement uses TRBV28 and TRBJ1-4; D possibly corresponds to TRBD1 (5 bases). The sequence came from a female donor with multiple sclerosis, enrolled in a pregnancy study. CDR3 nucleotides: TGTGCCAGCAGCACCGTTGGCGGGGGTGGTGAAAAACTGTTTTTT. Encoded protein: CASSTVGGGGEKLFF.